This TCR beta chain originates from a study of T cells after yellow fever vaccination. This clonotype showed up many times. TCRdb re-derived calls from the 5' RACE reads in MiXCR, one entry per CDR3 protein. The repertoire holds roughly 50,000 distinct CDR3 sequences, with around 7% as singletons. Trimming took 6 bases from V and 3 from J, leaving 8 bases between them. In germline, CDR1 is MNHNY, CDR2 SVGAGI (reference sequence). This CDR3 is 13 amino acids long. The receptor was isolated from a man between 18 and 35 years old who received the YFV17D yellow fever vaccine. The sample in question was CD8+ T cells sorted from PBMCs, obtained roughly 15 days after the first yellow fever vaccination. The chain links TRBV6-6 to TRBJ2-2; D may match TRBD1 or TRBD2 (5 bases each). CDR3 amino acids: CASRGPDTGELFF. The CDR3, as DNA: TGTGCCAGCAGGGGACCCGACACCGGGGAGCTGTTTTTT.